This passage covers 7 T cell receptor beta chains from one sample sequenced in a study of cytomegalovirus exposure and HLA in healthy donors. Profiled with immunoSEQ multiplex PCR; TCRdb holds only in-frame clones, not every one. The sample has 78,000 or so clones; 90% to 96% are singletons. The specimen sequenced was PBMCs. All receptors derive from a man aged 18 to 30 in good health and CMV-seropositive.

The rearrangement links TRBV2 to TRBJ2-7; D unresolved. Trimming shortened V by 2 bases and J by 2 bases, and 7 bases separated the two germline ends. Germline V gives CDR1 SNHLY, CDR2 FYNNEI. This CDR3 spans 13 amino acids. The CDR3 bases are TGTGCCAGCAGTGAACTAGTTACCTACGAGCAGTACTTC. This gives the protein CASSELVTYEQYF. Drawing the rest from reference TRBV2 and TRBJ2-7, the complete variable domain is EPEVTQTPSHQVTQMGQEVILRCVPISNHLYFYWYRQILGQKVEFLVSFYNNEISEKSEIFDDQFSVERPDGSNFTLKIRSTKLEDSAMYFCASSELVTYEQYFGPGTRLTVT.

In this sample, this clone turned up a few times. The chain is built from TRBV5-4 and TRBJ2-1; the match to TRBD2 covers 12 bases. The V gene's germline CDR1 is SGHNT and CDR2 YYREEE (reference sequence). After removal of 4 bases from V and 4 bases from J, the junction contained 3 bases not matched to a gene. This CDR3 spans 15 amino acids. The CDR3 is CASSPTSGSYNEQFF. CDR3 coding DNA: TGTGCCAGCAGCCCGACTAGCGGGAGTTACAATGAGCAGTTCTTC.

V usage is TRBV10-2 and J usage is TRBJ2-7, with D perhaps TRBD2 (6 bases). V dropped 8 bases and J dropped 4 bases, with 24 bases sitting between them. Germline V gives CDR1 WSHSY, CDR2 SAAADI. The CDR3 is 16 amino acids. CDR3 DNA: TGCGCCAGCCTTCGCGGGACGTTGGCCCTCGAGTACGAGCAGTACTTC. This gives the protein CASLRGTLALEYEQYF.

J is TRBJ2-7 and V is TRBV15, with 7 bases lining up with TRBD1. Unmatched junction bases numbered 7, after V lost 5 bases and J lost 0 bases. Germline V gives CDR1 LNHNV, CDR2 YYDKDF (reference sequence). CDR3 length: 15 amino acids. CDR3 nucleotide sequence: TGTGCCACCAGCTCTGACAGGGTTCCCTCCTACGAGCAGTACTTC. It translates to CATSSDRVPSYEQYF.

This chain uses TRBV5-1 with TRBJ2-5, with TRBD1 as a possible D gene (6 bases). The CDR3 runs 13 residues. The V and J ends lost 4 bases and 3 bases respectively, with 10 bases between them. The germline gives CDR1 SGHRS, CDR2 YFSETQ. CDR3 nucleotides: TGCGCCAGCAGCAGACAGGTTAAAGAGACCCAGTACTTC. As protein: CASSRQVKETQYF.

The V and J genes are TRBV11-1 and TRBJ2-1; perhaps TRBD2 as D (5 bases). This CDR3 region has 12 residues. Trimming left V 7 bases short and J 2 bases short, with 6 bases between. CDR1 SGHAT and CDR2 FQDESV come from the germline V gene (reference sequence). CDR3 sequence: CASTGTYNEQFF. The CDR3 nucleotides read TGTGCCAGCACGGGGACCTACAATGAGCAGTTCTTC.

The V call is TRBV4-1, the J call TRBJ2-1, with D tentatively TRBD2 (6 bases). V lost 0 bases and J 6 bases, leaving 12 bases between the germline ends. The CDR3 is made up of 15 amino acids. Germline V gene lookup returns CDR1 MGHRA and CDR2 YSYEKL. The CDR3 loop reads CASSQESASANEQFF. CDR3 DNA sequence: TGCGCCAGCAGCCAAGAAAGCGCTAGCGCCAATGAGCAGTTCTTC.